Shown below are 6 T cell receptor beta chains from a single sample sequenced in a study of blood T cells in healthy people across ages. Sample-barcoded 5' priming and a J-beta primer mix drove a second PCR of 7 to 11 cycles. TCRdb reprocessed the 5' RACE reads with MiXCR, giving one entry per CDR3 protein. Of about 900,000 distinct CDR3 sequences listed, about 62% are singletons. Sample: blood. Every receptor here comes from a man aged 25-40 years in good health.

The genes are TRBV20-1 and TRBJ2-5; D gene unclear. This CDR3 is built from 11 residues. V lost 5 bases and J 5 bases, leaving 9 bases between the germline ends. Germline V gene sequence: CDR1 DFQATT, CDR2 SNEGSKA (reference sequence). The CDR3 sequence: CSALIKETQYF. CDR3 DNA: TGCAGTGCTCTTATAAAGGAGACCCAGTACTTC.

This clonotype has only a few counts. DNA of the CDR3: TGTGCCAGTACCCCGGGACAGGGGCCCTACGAGCAGTACTTC. Its translation: CASTPGQGPYEQYF. J is TRBJ2-7 and V is TRBV7-9; 10 positions agree with TRBD1. Trimming cost V 9 bases and J 2 bases; bases outside gene matches: 7. Germline V gene sequence: CDR1 SEHNR, CDR2 FQNEAQ (reference sequence). The CDR3 extends over 14 amino acids. The full variable domain, completed using reference TRBV7-9 and TRBJ2-7, is DTGVSQNPRHKITKRGQNVTFRCDPISEHNRLYWYRQTLGQGPEFLTYFQNEAQLEKSRLLSDRFSAERPKGSFSTLEIQRTEQGDSAMYLCASTPGQGPYEQYFGPGTRLTVT.

The rearrangement joins TRBV3-1 to TRBJ1-1; TRBD1 might be the D (6 bases). Germline V CDR1 and CDR2: LGHDT, YNNKEL (reference sequence). Trimming pared 3 bases from V and 1 base from J, leaving 9 bases between. The CDR3 extends over 14 amino acids. For the CDR3, the DNA is TGTGCCAGCAGCCAGGCGACAGGGAACACTGAAGCTTTCTTT. As protein: CASSQATGNTEAFF.

This chain uses TRBV5-6 with TRBJ1-2; 7 bases align to TRBD1. The CDR3 totals 15 residues. Germline lookup yields CDR1 SGHDT and CDR2 YYEEEE. Trimming removed 3 bases from V and 2 bases from J; junction bases left unmatched: 7. The CDR3 coding sequence is TGTGCCAGCAGCTCCTGGGACAGCGTAAACTATGGCTACACCTTC. Translated: CASSSWDSVNYGYTF.

A few counts support this clonotype. The chain joins TRBV29-1 to TRBJ2-5; 9 bases agree with TRBD1. The J call is in doubt because the DNA end fits TRBJ2-7 better. CDR3 size: 13 residues. CDR1 SQVTM and CDR2 ANQGSEA come from the germline V gene. CDR3: CSVGGTGPYEQYF. The CDR3 DNA reads as TGCAGCGTTGGGGGGACAGGGCCCTACGAGCAGTACTTC.

The chain carries TRBV9 and TRBJ2-1; perhaps TRBD2 as D (6 bases). The CDR3 is 14 amino acids. Trimming stripped 0 bases from V and 6 bases from J, with 10 bases between. The germline V gene has CDR1 SGDLS and CDR2 YYNGEE. The chain's CDR3 is CASSVGAGPNEQFF. CDR3 bases: TGTGCCAGCAGCGTAGGGGCGGGGCCCAATGAGCAGTTCTTC.